A single TCR beta chain is shown here with its context. This clone was seen a single time. What antigen it recognizes has not been identified. Per-nucleotide qualities are absent, and no much larger clonotype sits a single base away. The collaborating institutions used their own protocols to collect whole blood in K2EDTA tubes. For TCRbeta analysis, collaborators shipped samples in one of three forms: frozen whole blood, isolated PBMCs, or DNA extracted from either of those sample types. This sample is drawn from a study of blood T cell repertoires in COVID-19 (dated by TCRdb to about 2020). Regarding the complete study: The collaborator samples originated in the United States, Italy and Spain and spanned the acute and convalescent phases of COVID-19. The prospective study material was composed of cDNA or gDNA derived from T cells, B-cell-depleted T cells, or PBMCs. Subjects who had been exposed to COVID-19, were actively infected with it, or had recovered from it provided the deeply sampled blood TCRbeta repertoires that made up the dataset. The repertoires were released in a freely available public database intended as a resource for research on the immune response to SARS-CoV-2. Samples came from the ongoing ImmuneRACE study (first 160 participants) plus 1,254 subjects from 6 global collaborators. The sample metadata nearly always contained a de-identified subject ID, COVID-19 status, age in years and sex. Where available, HLA class I and class II types were obtained from metadata supplied by the sample provider rather than from assay-based typing. Study-wide conclusions, independent of this receptor: Clinical and demographic metadata were provided uncurated, with the amount varying by source and participant.

Inclusive of the bounding cysteine and phenylalanine, the CDR3 is 12 residues long. This entry keeps only the CDR3 DNA: 36 bases, framed from base 1. V lost 7 bases and J lost 8 bases, and the count of bases not matched to a germline gene is 4. CDR1 and CDR2 (MGHDK, SYGVNS) derive from the germline V gene. TCRbeta CDR3 regions were amplified from genomic DNA by means of the immunoSEQ Assay, a bias-controlled multiplex PCR. Regarding the original processing steps: Within the assay, amplification of reference gene primers was used to estimate how many nucleated cells each sample contained. To quantify the absolute abundance of each unique TCRbeta CDR3 rearrangement, sequence reads were collapsed and filtered. Productive Simpson clonality was computed per sample as the square root of Simpson's diversity index over productive rearrangements. Here the immuneACCESS table is served through TCRdb, limited to in-frame sequences with V and J called. Missing clones are a known gap in these copies; in checked studies unresolved V genes cover under half, and the rest lacks a known reason. V and J calls and clone size are copied from that table; D and trimming were computed from the DNA. In all, the sample holds about 210,000 clones, and around three quarters of those were seen once. The top ten constitute approximately 6.6% of the sample.

The sequenced material came from peripheral blood. The clonotype originates from a woman between 65 and 79 years old with acute or convalescent COVID-19. The chain is assembled from TRBV25-1 and TRBJ2-4; 8 middle bases align to TRBD1. Here the CDR3 is given as CASTGGADIQYF. The sequence in DNA is TGTGCCAGCACAGGGGGCGCGGACATTCAGTACTTC.